Shown below are 3 T cell receptor beta chains from a single sample sequenced in a study of Ad26.COV2.S vaccination and SARS-CoV-2 variants. Generated by immunoSEQ multiplex PCR, the TCRdb table keeps only in-frame clones and is missing some. Of hundreds of thousands of clones in the sample, more than 80% are singletons; the top ten hold around 1.5%. The treatment here: 15 to 20 received Ad26.COV2.S at low or high dose, single or two shots; roughly five received placebo; per-sample allocation not given. Material that was analyzed had been drawn on day 63 after the first vaccine or placebo injection. Sequencing used peripheral blood, obtained in a trial of Ad26.COV2.S vaccine versus placebo. The receptor source for this set is a person aged 18 to 65 who received the Ad26.COV2.S COVID-19 vaccine or a placebo.

As concerns this clone: The sample holds other DNA sequences that translate to the same CDR3. The chain links TRBV6-5 to TRBJ1-6, with a tentative D call TRBD1 (5 bases). V was pared by 6 bases and J by 7 bases, with 7 bases between. Germline V gives CDR1 MNHEY, CDR2 SVGAGI. CDR3 size: 12 residues. CDR3 amino acids: CASRRQNSPLHF. CDR3 DNA sequence: TGTGCCAGCAGGAGACAGAATTCACCCCTCCACTTT.

This chain joins TRBV18 and TRBJ1-2; unclear D gene. CDR3 length equals 13 residues. Germline V gene lookup returns CDR1 KGHSH and CDR2 LQKENI. Trimming cost V 3 bases and J 2 bases, with 7 bases left between them. The CDR3 reads CASSPPQNYGYTF. The CDR3 DNA sequence: TGTGCCAGCTCACCTCCCCAGAACTATGGCTACACCTTC.

This clone has only one observation. This rearrangement joins TRBV5-1 to TRBJ2-7; 7 positions match TRBD1. The CDR3 consists of 15 residues. Germline V gene data show CDR1 as SGHRS and CDR2 as YFSETQ. V lost 3 bases to trimming and J lost 2 bases; unmatched junction nucleotides: 8. The CDR3 is CASSWGDREPYEQYF. The DNA of the CDR3 is TGCGCCAGCAGCTGGGGAGACAGGGAACCCTACGAGCAGTACTTC.